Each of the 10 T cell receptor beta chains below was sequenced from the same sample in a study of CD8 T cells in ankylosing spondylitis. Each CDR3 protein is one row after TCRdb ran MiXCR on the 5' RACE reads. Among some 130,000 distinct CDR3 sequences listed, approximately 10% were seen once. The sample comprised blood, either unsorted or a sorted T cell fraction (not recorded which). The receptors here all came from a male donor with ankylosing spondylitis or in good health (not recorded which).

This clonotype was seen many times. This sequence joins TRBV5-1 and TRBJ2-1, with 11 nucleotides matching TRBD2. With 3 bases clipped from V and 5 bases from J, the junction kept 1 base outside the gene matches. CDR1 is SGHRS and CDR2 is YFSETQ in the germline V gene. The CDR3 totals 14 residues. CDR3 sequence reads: CASSWGLADNEQFF. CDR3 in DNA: TGCGCCAGCAGCTGGGGACTAGCGGACAATGAGCAGTTCTTC.

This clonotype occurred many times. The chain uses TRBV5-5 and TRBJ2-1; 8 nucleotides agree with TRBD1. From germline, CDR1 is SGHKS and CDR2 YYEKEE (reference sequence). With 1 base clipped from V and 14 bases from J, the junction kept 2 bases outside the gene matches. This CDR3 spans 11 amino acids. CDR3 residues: CASSLSGGEFF. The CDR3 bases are TGTGCCAGCAGCTTGTCAGGGGGCGAGTTCTTC.

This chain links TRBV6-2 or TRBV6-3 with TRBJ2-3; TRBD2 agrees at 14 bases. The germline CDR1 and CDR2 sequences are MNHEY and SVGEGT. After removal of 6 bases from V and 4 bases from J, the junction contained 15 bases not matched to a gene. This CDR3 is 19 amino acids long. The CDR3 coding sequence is TGTGCCAGCAGACCAAGGACTAGCGGGAGGTCAATTTATGCAGATACGCAGTATTTT. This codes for CASRPRTSGRSIYADTQYF.

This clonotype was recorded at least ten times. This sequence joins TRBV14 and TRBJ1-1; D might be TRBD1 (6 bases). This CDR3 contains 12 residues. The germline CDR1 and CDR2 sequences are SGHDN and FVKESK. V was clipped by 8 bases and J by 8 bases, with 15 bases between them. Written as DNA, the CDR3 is TGTGCCAGCCGTCGGAAGGGGGGAGAAGCTTTCTTT. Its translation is CASRRKGGEAFF.

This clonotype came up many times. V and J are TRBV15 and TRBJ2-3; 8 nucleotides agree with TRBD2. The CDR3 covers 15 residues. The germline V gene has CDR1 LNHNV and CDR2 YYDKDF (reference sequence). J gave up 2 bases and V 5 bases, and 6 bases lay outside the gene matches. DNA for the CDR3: TGTGCCACCAGCGTTAGCGGGGCATTCACAGATACGCAGTATTTT. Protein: CATSVSGAFTDTQYF.

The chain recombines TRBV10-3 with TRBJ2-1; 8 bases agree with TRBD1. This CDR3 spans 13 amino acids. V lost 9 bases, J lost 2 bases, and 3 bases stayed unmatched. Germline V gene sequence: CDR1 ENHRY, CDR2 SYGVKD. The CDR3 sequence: CAMGTGAYNEQFF. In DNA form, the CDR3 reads TGTGCCATGGGGACAGGCGCCTACAATGAGCAGTTCTTC.

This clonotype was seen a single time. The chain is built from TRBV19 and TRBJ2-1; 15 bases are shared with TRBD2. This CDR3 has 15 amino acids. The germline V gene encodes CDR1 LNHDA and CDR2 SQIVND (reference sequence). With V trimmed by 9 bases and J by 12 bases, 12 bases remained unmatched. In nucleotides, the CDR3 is TGTGCCAGCACCAGGACTAGCGGGAGGGCCGGTGTGCAGTTCTTC. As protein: CASTRTSGRAGVQFF. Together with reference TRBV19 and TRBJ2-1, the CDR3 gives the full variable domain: DGGITQSPKYLFRKEGQNVTLSCEQNLNHDAMYWYRQDPGQGLRLIYYSQIVNDFQKGDIAEGYSVSREKKESFPLTVTSAQKNPTAFYLCASTRTSGRAGVQFFGPGTRLTVL.

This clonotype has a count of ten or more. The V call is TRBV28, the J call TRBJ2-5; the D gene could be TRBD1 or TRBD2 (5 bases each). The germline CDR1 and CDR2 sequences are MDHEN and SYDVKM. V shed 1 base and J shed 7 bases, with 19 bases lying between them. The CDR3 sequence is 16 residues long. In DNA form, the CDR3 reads TGTGCCAGCAGTTTATCCGGGGCAGGGTTCTTCGGGACCCAGTACTTC. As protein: CASSLSGAGFFGTQYF.

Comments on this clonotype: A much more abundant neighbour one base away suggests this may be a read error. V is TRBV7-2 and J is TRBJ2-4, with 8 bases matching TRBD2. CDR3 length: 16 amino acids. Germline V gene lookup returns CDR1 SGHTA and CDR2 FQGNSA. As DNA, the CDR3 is TGTGCCAGCAGTTTTAGCGGGACGGGGGCCAAAAACAGTCAGTACTTC. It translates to CASSFSGTGAKNSQYF. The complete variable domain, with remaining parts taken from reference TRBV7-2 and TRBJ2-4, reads GAGVSQSPSNKVTEKGKDVELRCDPISGHTALYWYRQSLGQGLEFLIYFQGNSAPDKSGLPSDRFSAERTGGSVSTLTIQRTQQEDSAVYLCASSFSGTGAKNSQYFGAGTRLSVL.

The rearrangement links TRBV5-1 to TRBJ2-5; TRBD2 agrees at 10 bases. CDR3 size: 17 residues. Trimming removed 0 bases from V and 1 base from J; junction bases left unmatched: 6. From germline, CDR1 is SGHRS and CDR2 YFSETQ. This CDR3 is CASSLDGSGRIQETQYF. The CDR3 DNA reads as TGCGCCAGCAGCTTGGATGGTAGCGGGAGGATCCAAGAGACCCAGTACTTC.